The next 21 T cell receptor beta chains were all read from a single sample in a study of Ad26.COV2.S vaccination and SARS-CoV-2 variants. Repertoires were generated with immunoSEQ multiplex PCR, while TCRdb's copy carries only in-frame clones and drops some. The data hold approximately 500,000 clones, with around 88% observed a single time. Treatment defined: 15 to 20 received Ad26.COV2.S at low or high dose, single or two shots; several received placebo; per-sample allocation not given. Sampling was performed 63 days after the first vaccine or placebo injection. This sample comprised peripheral blood, obtained in a trial of Ad26.COV2.S vaccine versus placebo. Receptors were obtained from a person between 18 and 59 years old who received the Ad26.COV2.S COVID-19 vaccine or a placebo.

The V gene is TRBV6-2 or TRBV6-3, the J gene TRBJ1-5; D unclear. V was shortened by 5 bases and J by 1 base, with 6 bases between the two germline ends. Germline V gives CDR1 MNHEY, CDR2 SVGEGT. The CDR3 runs 13 residues. In DNA form, the CDR3 reads TGTGCCAGCAGTCCGGGGAGCAATCAGCCCCAGCATTTT. It translates to CASSPGSNQPQHF.

This rearrangement joins TRBV5-1 to TRBJ2-5; D is possibly TRBD1 (7 bases). Trimming removed 5 bases from V and 2 bases from J, with 19 bases in between. This CDR3 has 16 amino acids. Per the germline V gene, CDR1 is SGHRS and CDR2 is YFSETQ. The CDR3 here is CASSIGGGGRQETQYF. Written as DNA, the CDR3 is TGCGCCAGCAGTATCGGCGGAGGGGGCAGGCAAGAGACCCAGTACTTC.

This chain connects TRBV18 to TRBJ2-7; tentatively, D is TRBD1 or TRBD2 (6 bases each). V was trimmed by 1 base and J by 4 bases, leaving 14 bases between them. This CDR3 has 15 residues. Germline loops: CDR1 KGHSH, CDR2 LQKENI. CDR3 DNA: TGTGCCAGCTCACCACTTATGGGGGGCTCTTACGAGCAGTACTTC. Translation gives CASSPLMGGSYEQYF.

The V gene is TRBV7-2, the J gene TRBJ2-2; D is perhaps TRBD2 (6 bases). CDR1 SGHTA and CDR2 FQGNSA come from the germline V gene. The CDR3 covers 14 residues. Trimming took 1 base from V and 8 from J, leaving 11 bases between them. The CDR3 DNA follows: TGTGCCAGCAGCTTAGAGACTAGTTCTGGGGAGCTGTTTTTT. It is translated as CASSLETSSGELFF.

This chain uses TRBV19 with TRBJ1-2; no clear D. V dropped 7 bases and J dropped 2 bases, with 14 bases sitting between them. The CDR3 loop spans 14 amino acids. Germline V CDR1 and CDR2: LNHDA, SQIVND (reference sequence). The DNA of the CDR3 is TGTGCCAGTACCCCCACAACAGCAAACTATGGCTACACCTTC. It is translated as CASTPTTANYGYTF.

This chain joins TRBV5-4 and TRBJ1-1, with TRBD1 matching over 8 bases. Trimming removed 4 bases from V and 4 bases from J; junction bases left unmatched: 12. The CDR3 runs to 16 residues. Germline CDR1 reads SGHNT; CDR2 reads YYREEE (reference sequence). The CDR3: CASSNGQGRVRTEAFF. Written as DNA, the CDR3 is TGTGCCAGCAGCAATGGACAGGGACGGGTTCGCACTGAAGCTTTCTTT.

Worth noting for this clone: This sample includes further DNA sequences coding for the same CDR3. The rearrangement uses TRBV7-3 and TRBJ2-7, with D possibly being TRBD2 (6 bases). CDR1 is SGHTA and CDR2 is FQGTGA in the germline V gene. CDR3 length: 12 amino acids. Trimming stripped 0 bases from V and 7 bases from J, with 7 bases between. The CDR3: CASSLTGGEQYF. The CDR3, as DNA: TGTGCCAGCAGCTTAACTGGGGGGGAGCAGTACTTC.

The chain recombines TRBV7-9 with TRBJ2-1; TRBD2 matches 11 bases. The CDR3 length is 16 residues. V lost 1 base to trimming and J lost 7 bases; unmatched junction nucleotides: 6. Germline-derived CDR1 and CDR2 are SEHNR and FQNEAQ (reference sequence). CDR3 bases: TGTGCCAGCAGCTTAGTTCGTAGCGGGAGGGATAATGAGCAGTTCTTC. It yields the protein CASSLVRSGRDNEQFF.

The rearrangement joins TRBV7-9 to TRBJ2-1; D ambiguous. Trimming stripped 3 bases from V and 10 bases from J, with 10 bases between. Germline values: CDR1 SEHNR, CDR2 FQNEAQ (reference sequence). CDR3 length: 12 residues. CDR3 nucleotides: TGTGCCAGCAGCTTTTCGGTGGGAGAGCAGTTCTTC. Translated: CASSFSVGEQFF.

This rearrangement joins TRBV15 to TRBJ2-1, with 8 bases fitting TRBD2. The J segment lost 7 bases and the V segment lost 3 bases, leaving 2 bases of the junction unmatched. Germline loops: CDR1 LNHNV, CDR2 YYDKDF (reference sequence). The length of the CDR3 is 13 residues. CDR3: CATSRLAGNEQFF. CDR3 bases: TGTGCCACCAGCAGGCTAGCGGGTAATGAGCAGTTCTTC.

The rearrangement uses TRBV28 and TRBJ2-7; D might be TRBD2 (5 bases). The ends were cut back, 6 bases at V and 9 bases at J, with 15 bases in the middle. CDR1 is MDHEN and CDR2 is SYDVKM in the germline V gene. The CDR3 loop spans 12 amino acids. The CDR3 reads CASSPGLRRQYF. CDR3 coding DNA: TGTGCCAGCAGCCCCGGACTCCGCCGGCAGTACTTC.

In its sample, this clone was seen once. The V gene is TRBV2, the J gene TRBJ2-1; the match to TRBD1 covers 7 bases. The germline CDR1 and CDR2 sequences are SNHLY and FYNNEI. The CDR3 has 15 residues. The ends lost 8 bases at V and 4 bases at J; junction bases unmatched: 11. CDR3 nucleotides: TGTGCCAGCCCATCCCCGGGACAGTCTTACAATGAGCAGTTCTTC. Translation gives CASPSPGQSYNEQFF.

The V gene is TRBV29-1, the J gene TRBJ1-1, with 9 bases that match TRBD1. CDR3 size: 13 residues. Per the germline V gene, CDR1 is SQVTM and CDR2 is ANQGSEA. The V gene end was trimmed by 6 bases and the J gene end by 4 bases; junction bases not matched to a gene: 6. This CDR3 is CSVARQGGTEAFF. CDR3 nucleotide sequence: TGCAGCGTAGCCCGACAGGGGGGCACTGAAGCTTTCTTT.

This chain uses TRBV7-2 with TRBJ1-2, with TRBD1 matching over 7 bases. Germline lookup yields CDR1 SGHTA and CDR2 FQGNSA. Trimming took 10 bases from V and 0 from J; bases not matched to a gene: 11. This CDR3 has 15 amino acids. As DNA, the CDR3 is TGTGCCACCAGGGGGGAAACACTGGCTAACTATGGCTACACCTTC. It yields the protein CATRGETLANYGYTF.

This clone was counted a few times. The chain's CDR3 is CASSQTNYGYTF. The DNA for the CDR3 is TGTGCCAGCAGCCAAACTAACTATGGCTACACCTTC. The chain joins TRBV6-2 or TRBV6-3 to TRBJ1-2; D gene ambiguous. The germline gives CDR1 MNHEY, CDR2 SVGEGT. Trimming left V 6 bases short and J 0 bases short, with 5 bases between. The length of the CDR3 is 12 residues.

CDR3 sequence (DNA): TGTGCCAGCAGCCGGGTTTCGGTGTTGGGGGGCACTGAAGCTTTCTTT. Translating it yields CASSRVSVLGGTEAFF. The genes are TRBV5-6 and TRBJ1-1; tentatively, D is TRBD1 (5 bases). Germline assignment: CDR1 SGHDT and CDR2 YYEEEE. Trimming cost V 4 bases and J 4 bases, with 20 bases left between them. This CDR3 comprises 16 residues.

The chain combines TRBV29-1 with TRBJ2-2; D uncertain. Germline V CDR1 and CDR2: SQVTM, ANQGSEA. The CDR3 sequence is 13 residues long. V lost 8 bases and J lost 0, with 10 bases in between. CDR3 nucleotide sequence: TGCAGCACCCTTTCCCCGAACACCGGGGAGCTGTTTTTT. This translates into CSTLSPNTGELFF.

The V gene is TRBV27, the J gene TRBJ2-1; no clear D. The CDR3 length is 15 residues. Trimming cost V 0 bases and J 9 bases, with 15 bases left between them. The germline V gene has CDR1 MNHEY and CDR2 SMNVEV (reference sequence). The DNA of the CDR3 is TGTGCCAGCAGTTTATCTCCCCTCCAACCCGCTGAGCAGTTCTTC. It specifies CASSLSPLQPAEQFF.

The chain links TRBV29-1 to TRBJ2-7; no clear D gene. Germline-derived CDR1 and CDR2 are SQVTM and ANQGSEA. The CDR3 length is 12 residues. Trimming cost V 2 bases and J 7 bases, with 12 bases left between them. The CDR3 spells CSVEQDEREQYF. CDR3 sequence (DNA): TGCAGCGTTGAACAGGATGAGAGAGAGCAGTACTTC.

This clone was detected a few times. This chain joins TRBV7-9 and TRBJ2-2; 7 nucleotides agree with TRBD1. The CDR3 covers 16 residues. V was clipped by 5 bases and J by 0 bases; unmatched bases: 6. CDR1 and CDR2 from the germline V gene are SEHNR and FQNEAQ (reference sequence). The CDR3 loop is CASSLPGGSNTGELFF. The CDR3 nucleotides read TGTGCCAGCAGCCTCCCAGGGGGATCGAACACCGGGGAGCTGTTTTTT.

The chain has TRBV3-1 (or the pseudogene TRBV3-2) and TRBJ2-7; no clear D. Germline V gene sequence: CDR1 LGHDT, CDR2 YNNKEL (reference sequence). The CDR3 contains 11 residues. The V end lost 2 bases, the J end lost 6 bases, and 5 bases lay between the germline ends. The CDR3 nucleotides read TGTGCCAGCAGCCAAAGGGCCGAGCAGTACTTC. It is translated as CASSQRAEQYF.